This T cell receptor beta chain stems from a study of human T cells and chemical hapten exposure (dated by TCRdb to the early 2020s). Regarding the complete study: For sensitization, 2% DPC in acetone was applied to an approximately 2 cm by approximately 2 cm area of upper inner arm skin. Weekly therapeutic DPC doses were additionally applied to the scalp of patients throughout the approximately 24-week study period. The patient cohort, mostly female, included alopecia areata with under or over 50% scalp involvement, alopecia totalis and alopecia universalis. Patch testing was done on the upper back using Finn chambers containing 0.01% DPC, and results were scored after 6 days according to International Contact Dermatitis Research Group standards. Patient blood was sampled pre-sensitization (week 0) and at 2, 6 and about 24 weeks after DPC sensitization. Peripheral blood TCR repertoire changes were tracked in vivo in alopecia patients during primary and secondary sensitization to the hapten diphenylcyclopropenone (DPC). Libraries were pooled for sequencing, and per-sample TCR yields varied mainly because of small differences in library volumes within the pool. Blood for TCR sequencing was provided by twenty-nine alopecia patients at one to four time points (pre-sensitization, 2, 6 and 24 weeks).

The CDR3 numbers 16 residues from cysteine through phenylalanine. Only CDR3 DNA remains: 48 bases, in frame from the first base. The germline V gene sets CDR1 to KGHDR and CDR2 to SFDVKD. V and J are truncated by 2 bases and 5 bases respectively, leaving an intervening sequence of 17 bases. According to the study, the label for this sample's time point signals: patch test 2, 6 weeks after DPC sensitization. The treatment or condition label, read with the paper, signifies: therapeutic diphenylcyclopropenone sensitization with weekly scalp DPC. At each patch-test visit, blood was drawn before the patch test was applied. Eligible patients were aged 18 to 70, diagnosed with alopecia, deemed suitable for DPC therapy, and excluded if pregnant. Total RNA was extracted from unfractionated whole blood that had been collected in Tempus Blood RNA tubes. What the study reported, not specific to this receptor: The number of PT1 expanded TCRs positively correlated with patch test score, significant at thresholds 8, 16 and 32 but not 4. Repeated subsampling changed both the strength of the expansion versus patch-test correlation and the threshold at which the correlation became significant. No change with DPC sensitization was found in the number of TCRs above 1 in 1000 frequency, and no evidence of global repertoire structure alterations was found. Significantly more large CDR3 similarity clusters were formed by expanded TCRs than by pre-sensitization or healthy control sets, consistent with antigen-driven responses. Because all patients had alopecia, a presumed autoimmune disease, the immune response of the patients might differ from that of healthy individuals.

This clonotype has a handful of counts. Its antigen is unknown. No base-level quality is on record; no much larger clone is a single base apart. Libraries were made using RACE. TCRdb lists the instrument as NextSeq 500. During library preparation, unique molecular identifiers were attached to individual cDNA molecules so that TCRs could be counted in a quantitative, reproducible way. From each blood RNA sample, both TCR alpha and TCR beta chains were sequenced. Under the source paper's analysis protocol: Samples had a median of roughly 91,000 TCRs, with a range from 23,224 to 690,600. V, J and CDR3 annotation of the TCR reads was carried out using the Decombinator software suite. For PS versus PT1 abundance plots, all samples were subsampled to the same number of TCRs (28,000). Expanded TCRs were defined as absent before sensitization and observed at least eight times at the 2-week time point. TCRdb applied fastp at Q25 and MiXCR to the public reads, then kept only in-frame beta chains. Identical CDR3 protein sequences are pooled into one entry, listed with their most common genes and DNA. The V and J calls reflect TCRdb's pipeline rather than the authors' work. The sample table lists about 140,000 distinct CDR3 sequences, about 10% of them with a count of one. Together, the top ten hold more than 1.1% of the sample.

The rearranged chain carries TRBV24-1 and TRBJ2-5; tentative D gene TRBD1, with 5 bases matching. Sequenced here: whole blood, sampled in connection with sensitization to the hapten diphenylcyclopropenone (DPC). This TCR came from a woman aged 45-65 years with alopecia areata. Some clones in this sample may be carry-over from other donors' samples. The nucleotide sequence is TGTGCCACCAGTGATTCCGCTGCGGCAGGGATGGAGACCCAGTACTTC. The resulting protein is CATSDSAAAGMETQYF.